This T cell receptor beta chain originates from a study of blood T cell repertoires in COVID-19. Overall study: COVID-19 samples collected from the United States, Italy and Spain covered acute and convalescent phases. T cells, B-cell-depleted T cells, or PBMCs provided the cDNA or gDNA that served as material.

Study processing details: Amplified reference gene primers provided the basis for estimating nucleated cell counts. Data came from immunoSEQ multiplex PCR; TCRdb stores just in-frame clones and leaves some out. The V and J calls and the clone size are those of that table, but D and trimming were determined from the DNA. The table shows about 53,000 clones, with roughly 89% occurring only once. The CDR3 covers 15 residues. Germline CDR1 is MGHDK and CDR2 is SYGVNS. The trim removed 5 bases at V and 4 bases at J, leaving 11 bases unmatched. Sequenced sample: peripheral blood. This TCR was recovered from a man older than 75 with acute or convalescent COVID-19. The gene calls are TRBV25-1 and TRBJ2-7; TRBD2 aligns across 7 bases. The CDR3 region is CASSPPGGRMYEQYF. CDR3 bases: TGTGCCAGCAGTCCCCCGGGGGGACGGATGTACGAGCAGTACTTC.